The 25 T cell receptor beta chains in this list originate from one sample, sequenced in a study of blood T cell repertoires in COVID-19. Generated by immunoSEQ multiplex PCR, the TCRdb table keeps only in-frame clones and is missing some. Counted here are 350,000 to 400,000 clones, more than 80% occurring once; the ten biggest clones make up 2.5% to 3.5%. The source material was peripheral blood. The receptors shown here come from a woman aged 30 to 39 with COVID-19, enrolled during active disease.

The chain links TRBV3-1 (or the pseudogene TRBV3-2) to TRBJ1-1; tentatively, D is TRBD1 (5 bases). Trimming shortened V by 1 base and J by 9 bases, and 12 bases separated the two germline ends. This CDR3 spans 13 amino acids. The V gene's germline CDR1 is LGHDT and CDR2 YNNKEL (reference sequence). CDR3 DNA sequence: TGTGCCAGCAGCCAAGCTGGGGGGAAAAAAGCTTTCTTT. Protein: CASSQAGGKKAFF.

This sequence joins TRBV5-1 and TRBJ2-3; no firm D call. Trimming shortened V by 4 bases and J by 3 bases, and 6 bases separated the two germline ends. The CDR3 loop spans 12 amino acids. CDR1 SGHRS and CDR2 YFSETQ come from the germline V gene. CDR3 bases: TGCGCCAGCAGCCGCCAGACAGATACGCAGTATTTT. Encoded protein: CASSRQTDTQYF. Drawing the rest from reference TRBV5-1 and TRBJ2-3, the complete variable domain is KAGVTQTPRYLIKTRGQQVTLSCSPISGHRSVSWYQQTPGQGLQFLFEYFSETQRNKGNFPGRFSGRQFSNSRSEMNVSTLELGDSALYLCASSRQTDTQYFGPGTRLTVL.

The CDR3 DNA reads as TGCAGCGTTGCGTCCTCGGGGGCAGATACGCAGTATTTT. The encoded protein is CSVASSGADTQYF. The chain has TRBV29-1 and TRBJ2-3; the D gene is possibly TRBD2 (6 bases). The CDR3 is made up of 13 amino acids. Between the trimmed V and J ends, which lost 4 bases and 4 bases, there was a span of 12 bases. Per germline, CDR1 SQVTM and CDR2 ANQGSEA.

V usage is TRBV6-5 and J usage is TRBJ2-1; 8 positions match TRBD2. Losses at the gene ends were 8 bases for V and 4 bases for J; bases not matched to a gene: 10. CDR3 length equals 15 residues. The germline V gene has CDR1 MNHEY and CDR2 SVGAGI. The CDR3 sequence is CASCRGGPVYNEQFF. The CDR3 DNA follows: TGTGCCAGCTGCCGGGGGGGGCCTGTATACAATGAGCAGTTCTTC.

The J gene is TRBJ1-5, the V gene TRBV19, with 8 bases lining up with TRBD1. V dropped 2 bases and J dropped 5; count of bases not matched to a gene: 8. The germline CDR1 and CDR2 sequences are LNHDA and SQIVND (reference sequence). The CDR3 is 16 residues long. CDR3 protein: CASSIQRAGGDQPQHF. The CDR3 nucleotides are TGTGCCAGTAGTATACAAAGGGCAGGGGGCGATCAGCCCCAGCATTTT.

The rearrangement joins TRBV24-1 to TRBJ1-1; TRBD1 is a possible D gene (5 bases). Germline loops: CDR1 KGHDR, CDR2 SFDVKD. The CDR3 extends over 12 amino acids. Trimming removed 8 bases from V and 6 bases from J, with 12 bases in between. The CDR3: CATMGTSPEAFF. CDR3 coding DNA: TGTGCCACCATGGGGACTAGCCCTGAAGCTTTCTTT.

The rearrangement joins TRBV28 to TRBJ2-7, with 10 bases identical to TRBD1. The CDR3 runs 14 residues. Germline CDR1 reads MDHEN; CDR2 reads SYDVKM. V lost 5 bases, J lost 3 bases, and 4 bases stayed unmatched. The CDR3 sequence: CASSPTGGYYEQYF. CDR3 nucleotides: TGTGCCAGCAGTCCGACAGGGGGCTACTACGAGCAGTACTTC.

The chain recombines TRBV27 with TRBJ2-4, with TRBD2 matching 15 bases. Germline assignment: CDR1 MNHEY and CDR2 SMNVEV (reference sequence). This CDR3 region has 20 residues. The V and J ends lost 1 base and 1 base, in that order; junction bases with no gene match: 8. The CDR3 coding sequence is TGTGCCAGCAGTTTATTCGGACTAGCGGGAGGGCCTCCGGCCAAAAACATTCAGTACTTC. Residues: CASSLFGLAGGPPAKNIQYF.

The chain combines TRBV6-6 with TRBJ2-1; the D gene is possibly TRBD1 (5 bases). V lost 8 bases to trimming and J lost 2 bases, with 13 bases between them. The germline V gene has CDR1 MNHNY and CDR2 SVGAGI (reference sequence). The CDR3 has 14 residues. Here the CDR3 reads CASSRAGPYNEQFF. The CDR3, as DNA: TGTGCCAGCTCGCGAGCAGGGCCCTACAATGAGCAGTTCTTC.

The CDR3 DNA sequence: TGTGCCAGCAGCACGACAGGGCACTACGAGCAGTACTTC. As protein: CASSTTGHYEQYF. V gene TRBV6-4 combines with J gene TRBJ2-7, with TRBD1 matching 7 bases. There are 13 residues in the CDR3. Germline-derived CDR1 and CDR2 are MRHNA and SNTAGT. Losses at the gene ends were 6 bases for V and 3 bases for J; bases not matched to a gene: 5.

The chain joins TRBV5-1 to TRBJ2-1, with D possibly TRBD2 on 5 matching bases. The germline V gene has CDR1 SGHRS and CDR2 YFSETQ. The CDR3 consists of 14 residues. V lost 3 bases, J lost 4 bases, and 11 bases lay in between. The CDR3 nucleotides are TGCGCCAGCAGCTCCAGACTAACTTACAATGAGCAGTTCTTC. It encodes CASSSRLTYNEQFF.

The V and J genes are TRBV7-8 and TRBJ2-5; 12 nucleotides line up with TRBD2. V lost 7 bases to trimming and J lost 5 bases; unmatched junction nucleotides: 14. The germline V gene encodes CDR1 SGHVS and CDR2 FQNEAQ. CDR3 length equals 17 residues. The CDR3 DNA reads TGTGCCAGCAATCAAAACCGGGGCCTAGCGGGAGGGGAGACCCAGTACTTC. Translated, it gives CASNQNRGLAGGETQYF.

CDR3 nucleotides: TGTGCCAGCGGGATAGACAGAGCTTTCTTT. Translated: CASGIDRAFF. This chain joins TRBV3-1 (or the pseudogene TRBV3-2) and TRBJ1-1; TRBD1 might be the D (5 bases). Germline V gene sequence: CDR1 LGHDT, CDR2 YNNKEL (reference sequence). The CDR3 is 10 residues long. Trimming took 8 bases from V and 10 from J, leaving 11 bases between them.

The chain has TRBV6-2 or TRBV6-3 and TRBJ2-1; perhaps TRBD1 as D (6 bases). From germline, CDR1 is MNHEY and CDR2 SVGEGT. The V end was cut by 4 bases, the J end by 6 bases, with 10 bases between. This CDR3 is built from 13 residues. CDR3 in amino acids: CASSLYRANEQFF. The CDR3 DNA sequence: TGTGCCAGCAGTTTGTACAGGGCCAATGAGCAGTTCTTC.

This chain connects TRBV3-1 (or the pseudogene TRBV3-2) to TRBJ1-4; D is undetermined. Trimming pared 1 base from V and 4 bases from J, leaving 4 bases between. The CDR3 contains 13 residues. Germline V lookup: CDR1 LGHDT, CDR2 YNNKEL (reference sequence). The CDR3 here is CASSQVLNEKLFF. Here the CDR3 DNA reads TGTGCCAGCAGCCAAGTCCTTAATGAAAAACTGTTTTTT.

V is TRBV6-2 or TRBV6-3 and J is TRBJ2-7, with TRBD1 identical over 7 bases. Germline lookup yields CDR1 MNHEY and CDR2 SVGEGT. The CDR3 loop spans 13 amino acids. Germline trimming cut 5 bases from V and 5 bases from J; bases unmatched to any gene: 6. The CDR3 loop is CASSNDRANEQYF. As DNA, the CDR3 is TGTGCCAGCAGTAATGACAGGGCCAACGAGCAGTACTTC.

The V gene is TRBV27, the J gene TRBJ1-6; 8 nucleotides line up with TRBD1. Germline CDR1 reads MNHEY; CDR2 reads SMNVEV (reference sequence). The ends lost 5 bases at V and 8 bases at J; junction bases unmatched: 17. This CDR3 is built from 18 residues. CDR3 sequence (DNA): TGTGCCAGCAGTGCCCGTGTTCATCCGGGACAGGTAGATTCACCCCTCCACTTT. The encoded protein is CASSARVHPGQVDSPLHF.

The gene calls are TRBV11-2 and TRBJ2-1, with D perhaps TRBD2 (6 bases). CDR3 length equals 13 residues. Deletions cut 7 bases from V and 9 bases from J, with 16 bases between. CDR1 SGHAT and CDR2 FQNNGV come from the germline V gene. As DNA, the CDR3 is TGTGCCAGCAACAACTTGGGGGGAGGTGAGCAGTTCTTC. Translating gives CASNNLGGGEQFF. Looking up the rest from reference TRBV11-2 and TRBJ2-1 gives the full variable domain: EAGVAQSPRYKIIEKRQSVAFWCNPISGHATLYWYQQILGQGPKLLIQFQNNGVVDDSQLPKDRFSAERLKGVDSTLKIQPAKLEDSAVYLCASNNLGGGEQFFGPGTRLTVL.

On this clone: The sample carries other DNA sequences with the same CDR3. V usage is TRBV9 and J usage is TRBJ1-1, with D uncertain. Between the trimmed V and J ends, which lost 0 bases and 4 bases, there was a span of 7 bases. The CDR3 spans 13 residues. Germline V CDR1 and CDR2: SGDLS, YYNGEE. In DNA, the CDR3 is TGTGCCAGCAGCGTAGGGGCGGGCACTGAAGCTTTCTTT. This gives the protein CASSVGAGTEAFF.

The chain is built from TRBV7-9 and TRBJ1-2, with D hard to call. CDR3 length: 15 amino acids. Trimming removed 5 bases at V and 8 bases at J, with 21 bases between. The V gene's germline CDR1 is SEHNR and CDR2 FQNEAQ (reference sequence). Here the CDR3 reads CASSTPPDWSEGYTF. The CDR3 nucleotides are TGTGCCAGCAGCACACCTCCCGACTGGAGCGAGGGCTACACCTTC.

With respect to this clone: One junction end disagrees with the germline gene, perhaps due to a read error. The chain employs TRBV4-3 and TRBJ1-2; D perhaps matches TRBD1 (6 bases). The germline V gene has CDR1 LGHNA and CDR2 YSLEER. The CDR3 runs to 13 residues. The CDR3 DNA sequence: TGCGCCAGCAGCCAAGTAGGGCGGACAGAGTTTTACTTC. This codes for CASSQVGRTEFYF.

This chain connects TRBV7-9 to TRBJ2-1; TRBD2 matches at 12 bases. The CDR3 spans 16 residues. After removal of 5 bases from V and 8 bases from J, the junction contained 10 bases not matched to a gene. The germline CDR1 and CDR2 sequences are SEHNR and FQNEAQ (reference sequence). In DNA form, the CDR3 reads TGTGCCAGCAGCCGACAAGGACTAGCGGGACGCCATGAGCAGTTCTTC. It codes for CASSRQGLAGRHEQFF.

CDR3 bases: TGTGCCACCGCGGAGCTAGCGGGAGAAAATGAGCAGTTCTTC. Translation: CATAELAGENEQFF. The rearrangement links TRBV10-3 to TRBJ2-1; 10 bases fit TRBD2. Germline V lookup: CDR1 ENHRY, CDR2 SYGVKD. Losses at the gene ends were 10 bases for V and 7 bases for J; bases not matched to a gene: 10. The CDR3 length is 14 residues.

V is TRBV11-2 and J is TRBJ2-1, with D perhaps matching TRBD1 (6 bases). The CDR3 is 15 residues long. Deletions cut 5 bases from V and 6 bases from J, with 17 bases between. Germline CDR1 SGHAT, CDR2 FQNNGV. The CDR3 coding sequence is TGTGCCAGCAGCCTGACAGGTGGCGCGCTCAATGAGCAGTTCTTC. Translated, it gives CASSLTGGALNEQFF.

In DNA form, the CDR3 reads TGTGCCAGCAGTTTGGGCACGTCCTATGGCTACACCTTC. Translated: CASSLGTSYGYTF. This chain uses TRBV28 with TRBJ1-2, with no clear D. Trimming removed 3 bases from V and 4 bases from J, with 9 bases in between. The CDR3 totals 13 residues. CDR1 is MDHEN, CDR2 SYDVKM, per germline.